This TCR beta chain is from a study of spatial heterogeneity in lung cancer. Study-wide background: Detected sequences consistently included more beta-chain ones than alpha-chain ones. Each distinct TCR and UMI combination averaged more than ten appearances in raw reads. Study-wide results and limits: Detection of ubiquitous tumor TCRs in blood was higher at resection than follow-up.

In germline, CDR1 is MNHNY, CDR2 SVGAGI (reference sequence). Deletions cut 7 bases from V and 4 bases from J, with 13 bases between. This CDR3 contains 13 residues. Unique molecular identifiers, one per molecule, were present on every TCR cDNA molecule. One entry per CDR3 protein, called by TCRdb with MiXCR from the 5' RACE reads. Of under 13,000 distinct CDR3 sequences in the sample, roughly 6.2% were seen once. Time point in this sample: sample taken at primary tumor resection. Frozen PBMC, nontumor lung or tumor provided whole RNA, which was sequenced unsorted. This clonotype has a handful of counts. Its antigen is undetermined. A library prepared for alpha chains yielded this beta chain as an off-target read; its size is of little meaning.

V usage is TRBV6-6 and J usage is TRBJ1-1; D is undetermined. This TCR was sampled from a male donor with early-stage non-small cell lung cancer. Sequenced here: PBMCs, sampled at surgery. The chain's CDR3 is CASTLSTSTEAFF. The CDR3, as DNA: TGTGCCAGCACCCTCAGTACTTCCACTGAAGCTTTCTTT.